This T cell receptor beta chain was retrieved from a study of response to subunit inactivated influenza vaccine. This clonotype was seen a handful of times. Its antigen remains unidentified. A single record per CDR3 protein comes from TCRdb applying MiXCR to the RT-PCR reads. The data contain fewer than 650,000 distinct CDR3 sequences, over 10% of them singletons. Study-wide results and limits: Each seasonal flu vaccination may recruit only limited new T cells, authors suggested.

The material sequenced was PBMCs from blood, taken roughly 47 days after vaccination. The TCR comes from a man over 45 who received an inactivated influenza vaccine.

CDR3 sequence (DNA): TGTGCCAGCAGCGCGGGACAGGGGATAACCGGGGAGCTGTTTTTT. The encoded protein is CASSAGQGITGELFF. This chain links TRBV9 with TRBJ2-2; 10 bases align to TRBD1. The germline V gene encodes CDR1 SGDLS and CDR2 YYNGEE. The CDR3 length is 15 residues. Trimming at V came to 3 bases and at J to 5 bases, leaving 4 bases not matched to a gene.